The sequence of this TCR beta chain was determined in a study of identical twins. Donors uniformly comprised healthy Caucasians. Findings of the study overall: Twin pairs had excess sharing that was weaker in beta out-of-frame sequences.

Each CDR3 protein is one row after TCRdb ran MiXCR on the 5' RACE reads. Here the sample spans approximately 670,000 distinct CDR3 sequences, less than 7% being singletons. Worth noting for this clonotype: Its cognate antigen is unknown.

The specimen was naive T cells sorted from blood. This TCR was sampled from a young man in good health.

As DNA, the CDR3 is TGTGCCAGCAGCTTAAGTCCAGCAAACACTGAAGCTTTCTTT. Its protein product is CASSLSPANTEAFF. The genes are TRBV7-3 and TRBJ1-1; D unresolved. The CDR3 spans 14 residues. V shed 1 base and J shed 2 bases, with 8 bases lying between them. The germline CDR1 and CDR2 sequences are SGHTA and FQGTGA.